These 5 T cell receptor beta chains were sequenced from one sample in a study of cytomegalovirus exposure and HLA in healthy donors. 60 Vbeta and 13 Jbeta primers were used in PCR. Generated by immunoSEQ multiplex PCR, the TCRdb table keeps only in-frame clones and is missing some. The sample yields some 170,000 clones, 71% seen once. The specimen sequenced was PBMCs. These receptors all come from a woman in her 30s in good health and CMV-seronegative.

This clone appeared a few times. The chain combines TRBV4-3 with TRBJ1-3; 9 bases map to TRBD1. There are 14 residues in the CDR3. Germline V gives CDR1 LGHNA, CDR2 YSLEER. V lost 2 bases, J lost 8 bases, and 4 bases stayed unmatched. The CDR3 reads CASSQTGGPDTIYF. The CDR3 DNA reads TGCGCCAGCAGCCAAACAGGGGGCCCGGACACCATATATTTT.

This clone was observed once. This chain links TRBV28 with TRBJ1-2; D gene ambiguous. CDR3 length: 11 residues. The germline V gene has CDR1 MDHEN and CDR2 SYDVKM. V lost 5 bases and J lost 7, with 8 bases in between. The CDR3 sequence is CASSQFGGYTF. The CDR3 region has the DNA TGTGCCAGCAGTCAATTCGGTGGCTACACCTTC.

The J gene is TRBJ2-5, the V gene TRBV29-1, with TRBD1 as a possible D gene (5 bases). The J call may be incorrect, as the DNA end agrees better with TRBJ2-7. The V gene's germline CDR1 is SQVTM and CDR2 ANQGSEA. The CDR3 extends over 11 amino acids. The CDR3 loop reads CSVTVSYEQYF. The DNA for the CDR3 is TGCAGCGTGACAGTCTCCTACGAGCAGTACTTC.

This chain links TRBV7-2 with TRBJ2-2; TRBD1 is a possible D gene (6 bases). CDR1 SGHTA and CDR2 FQGNSA come from the germline V gene. The length of the CDR3 is 14 residues. V gave up 1 base and J gave up 4 bases, with 7 bases separating them. The CDR3 spells CASSLDRVTGELFF. DNA of the CDR3: TGTGCCAGCAGCTTAGACAGGGTCACCGGGGAGCTGTTTTTT.

The V gene is TRBV7-2, the J gene TRBJ2-2, with TRBD1 matching over 7 bases. Trimming cost V 0 bases and J 0 bases; bases outside gene matches: 7. Germline V gene sequence: CDR1 SGHTA, CDR2 FQGNSA. This CDR3 spans 18 amino acids. Here the CDR3 reads CASSLAPGTEANTGELFF. The CDR3 nucleotides are TGTGCCAGCAGCTTAGCCCCTGGGACAGAAGCGAACACCGGGGAGCTGTTTTTT.